This T cell receptor (beta chain) was identified during a study of shared T cell receptors in the human thymus. V was pared by 4 bases and J by 2 bases, with 15 bases between. The CDR3 is 15 amino acids. The germline V gene has CDR1 SGHKS and CDR2 YYEKEE (reference sequence). The repertoire was sequenced with immunoSEQ multiplex PCR; TCRdb's copy has only in-frame clones and lacks some. The sample records 630,000 or so clones, around 87% being singletons. This clone was counted a single time. The data were also submitted as part of a second study, on human thymus T cells. That work contributes: Surgeons resected thymus tissue during corrective heart surgery. There appeared to be biased usage of V and J genes in thymic and blood repertoires.

The TCR originated in a boy younger than two with a congenital heart defect. Sample: thymocytes. The genes are TRBV5-5 and TRBJ1-2, with unresolved D. The CDR3 region has the DNA TGTGCCAGCAGCACCTACGCGGGTAGAAACTATGGCTACACCTTC. It codes for CASSTYAGRNYGYTF.